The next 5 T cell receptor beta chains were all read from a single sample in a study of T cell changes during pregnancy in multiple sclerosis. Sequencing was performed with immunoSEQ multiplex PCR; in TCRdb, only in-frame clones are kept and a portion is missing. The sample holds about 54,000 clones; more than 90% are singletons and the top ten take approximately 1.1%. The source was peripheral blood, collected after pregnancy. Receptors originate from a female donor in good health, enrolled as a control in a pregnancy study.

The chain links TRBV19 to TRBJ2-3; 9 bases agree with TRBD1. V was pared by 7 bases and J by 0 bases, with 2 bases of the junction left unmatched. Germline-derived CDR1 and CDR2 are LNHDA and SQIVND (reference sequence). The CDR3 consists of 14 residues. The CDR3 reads CASTGQGSTDTQYF. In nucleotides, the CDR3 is TGTGCCAGTACGGGACAGGGTAGCACAGATACGCAGTATTTT.

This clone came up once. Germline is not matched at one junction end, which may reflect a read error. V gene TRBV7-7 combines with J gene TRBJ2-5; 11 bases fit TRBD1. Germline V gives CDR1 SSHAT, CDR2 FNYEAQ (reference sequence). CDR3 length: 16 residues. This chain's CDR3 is CASSLPGTGGQETQYF. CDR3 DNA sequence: TGTGCTAGCAGCTTACCGGGGACAGGGGGCCAAGAGACCCAGTACTTC.

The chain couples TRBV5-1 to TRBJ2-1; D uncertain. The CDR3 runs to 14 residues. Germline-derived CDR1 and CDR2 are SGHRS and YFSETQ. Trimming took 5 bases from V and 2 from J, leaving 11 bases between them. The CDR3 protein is CASRERETYNEQFF. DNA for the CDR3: TGCGCCAGCAGGGAGCGAGAGACCTACAATGAGCAGTTCTTC.

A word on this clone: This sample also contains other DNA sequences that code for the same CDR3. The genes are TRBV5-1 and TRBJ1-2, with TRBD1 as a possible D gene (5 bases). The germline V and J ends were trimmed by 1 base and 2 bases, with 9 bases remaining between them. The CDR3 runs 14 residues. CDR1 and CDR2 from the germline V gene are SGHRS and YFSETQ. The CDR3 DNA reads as TGCGCCAGCAGCTTGAATCAGGGAAACTATGGCTACACCTTC. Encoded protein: CASSLNQGNYGYTF. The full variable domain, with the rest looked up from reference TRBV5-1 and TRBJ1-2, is KAGVTQTPRYLIKTRGQQVTLSCSPISGHRSVSWYQQTPGQGLQFLFEYFSETQRNKGNFPGRFSGRQFSNSRSEMNVSTLELGDSALYLCASSLNQGNYGYTFGSGTRLTVV.

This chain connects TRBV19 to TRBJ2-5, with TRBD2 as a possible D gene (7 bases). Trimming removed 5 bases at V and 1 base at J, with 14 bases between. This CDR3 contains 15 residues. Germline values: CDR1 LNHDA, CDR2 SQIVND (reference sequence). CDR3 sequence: CASSGRGGLQETQYF. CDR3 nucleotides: TGTGCCAGTAGTGGTCGCGGGGGCCTCCAAGAGACCCAGTACTTC.